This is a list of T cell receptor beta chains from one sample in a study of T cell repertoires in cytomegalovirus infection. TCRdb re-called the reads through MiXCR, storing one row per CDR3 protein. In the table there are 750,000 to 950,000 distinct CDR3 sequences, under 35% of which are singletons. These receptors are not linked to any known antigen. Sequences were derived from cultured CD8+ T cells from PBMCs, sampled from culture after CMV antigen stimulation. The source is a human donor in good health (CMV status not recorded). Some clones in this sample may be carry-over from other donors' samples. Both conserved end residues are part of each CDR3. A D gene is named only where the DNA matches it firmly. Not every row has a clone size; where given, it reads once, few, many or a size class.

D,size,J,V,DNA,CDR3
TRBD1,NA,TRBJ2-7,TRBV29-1,TGCAGCGTTGAAGCCCCCAGGGACAGGGTTTACGAGCAGTACTTC,CSVEAPRDRVYEQYF
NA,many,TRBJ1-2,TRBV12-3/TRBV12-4,TGTGCCAGCAGTTTAGTAGGCAGAAACTCCTATGGCTACACCTTC,CASSLVGRNSYGYTF
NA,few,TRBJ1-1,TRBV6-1,TGTGCCAGCAGTGCGAGACAGGCCAAGGAAGCTTTCTTT,CASSARQAKEAFF
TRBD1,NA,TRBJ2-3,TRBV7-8,TGTGCCAGCAGCGGGGACAGGGTCCAGCCAGATACGCAGTATTTT,CASSGDRVQPDTQYF
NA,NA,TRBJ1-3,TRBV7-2,TGTGCCAGCAGCCCCGAGATTCCCAGCTCTGGAAACACCATATATTTT,CASSPEIPSSGNTIYF
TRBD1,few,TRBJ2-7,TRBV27,TGTGCCAGCAGTTCCGCGACAGGGACCCTCCACGAGCAGTACTTC,CASSSATGTLHEQYF
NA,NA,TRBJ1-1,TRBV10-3,TGTGCCATCAGACTGACGAAGACTCGAGGAAATGAAGCTTTCTTT,CAIRLTKTRGNEAFF
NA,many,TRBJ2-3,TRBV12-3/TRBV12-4,TGTGCCAGCAGTTTCGTCGTATACATGATCACAGATACGCAGTATTTT,CASSFVVYMITDTQYF
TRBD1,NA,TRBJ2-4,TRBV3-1,TGTGCCAGCAGCCAAGCCCGGGGACAGTTGCTAACCAAAAACATTCAGTACTTC,CASSQARGQLLTKNIQYF
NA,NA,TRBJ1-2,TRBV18,TGTGCCAGCTCACCCTCGAAGCAACTCCAACGGCACTATGGCTACACCTTC,CASSPSKQLQRHYGYTF
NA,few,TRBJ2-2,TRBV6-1,TGTGCCAGCAGCACCGGGACTCTGAACACCGGGGAGCTGTTTTTT,CASSTGTLNTGELFF
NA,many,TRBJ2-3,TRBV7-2,TGTGCCAGCAGCTCTAACGGCCCTTCCCCCACAGATACGCAGTATTTT,CASSSNGPSPTDTQYF
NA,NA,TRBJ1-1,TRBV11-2,TGTGCCAGCAGCTTAGCTACCGACAGTTCCCCAGACGCTTACACTGAAGCTTTCTTT,CASSLATDSSPDAYTEAFF
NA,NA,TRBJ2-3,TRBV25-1,TGTGCCAGCAGTGAACGGAGGGGGCGAGATACGCAGTATTTT,CASSERRGRDTQYF
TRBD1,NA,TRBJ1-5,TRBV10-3,TGTGCCATCAGTGAGTCGATCGGGACAGGTAACGCGCATCAGCCCCAGCATTTT,CAISESIGTGNAHQPQHF
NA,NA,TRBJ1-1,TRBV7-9,TGTGCCAGCAGCTTATTAGAAGGGGTGAACACTGAAGCTTTCTTT,CASSLLEGVNTEAFF
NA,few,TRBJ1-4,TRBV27,TGTGCCAGCCGTCGACTAGGGGGTATGGACGAAAAACTGTTTTTT,CASRRLGGMDEKLFF
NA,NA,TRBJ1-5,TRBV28,TGTGCCAGCAGTGATGATTGGGGGGCGAGCAATCAGCCCCAGCATTTT,CASSDDWGASNQPQHF
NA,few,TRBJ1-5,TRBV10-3,TGTGCCATCTCTCCGGGGCAGAGCAATCAGCCCCAGCATTTT,CAISPGQSNQPQHF
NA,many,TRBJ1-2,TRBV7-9,TGTGCCAGCAGCCGCGTCCCAGCCTATGGCTACACCTTC,CASSRVPAYGYTF
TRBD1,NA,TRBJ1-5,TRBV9,TGTGCCAGCAGTGGCAGGGGACAGGGTCAGCCCCAGCATTTT,CASSGRGQGQPQHF
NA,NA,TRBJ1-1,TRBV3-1,TGTGCCAGCAGCCCAGAACAGGGTTGGACTGAAGCTTTCTTT,CASSPEQGWTEAFF